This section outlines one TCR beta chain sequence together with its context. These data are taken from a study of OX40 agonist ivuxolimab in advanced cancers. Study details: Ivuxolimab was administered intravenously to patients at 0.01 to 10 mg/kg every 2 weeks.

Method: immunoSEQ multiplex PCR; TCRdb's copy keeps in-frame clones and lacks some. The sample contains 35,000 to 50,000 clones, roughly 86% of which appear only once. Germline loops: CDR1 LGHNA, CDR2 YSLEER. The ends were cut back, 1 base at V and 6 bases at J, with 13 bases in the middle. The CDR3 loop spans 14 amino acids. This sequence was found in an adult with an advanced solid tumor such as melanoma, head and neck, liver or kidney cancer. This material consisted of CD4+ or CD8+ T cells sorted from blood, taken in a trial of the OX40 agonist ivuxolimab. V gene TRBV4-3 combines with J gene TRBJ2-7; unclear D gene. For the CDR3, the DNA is TGCGCCAGCAGCCAAGCGACGTCTCGAGGCGAGCAGTACTTC. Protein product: CASSQATSRGEQYF.